Listed below are T cell receptor beta chains from one sample, sequenced in a study of cytomegalovirus exposure and HLA in healthy donors. The method was immunoSEQ multiplex PCR; TCRdb's version includes in-frame clones alone and lacks a portion of them. The data show 200,000 to 250,000 clones, roughly 79% seen once. Sequencing used PBMCs. The receptors were gathered from a man in his late teens or twenties in good health and CMV-seronegative. CDR3s include the opening cysteine and the closing phenylalanine or tryptophan. A D gene is named only where the DNA matches it firmly. Clone size is given for some rows only: seen once, a few or many times, or a class if the clone is expanded.

J: TRBJ1-1; V: TRBV10-3; D: -; size: -; DNA: TGTGCCATCGAAACCGGGCAGGGCGGGAACACTGAAGCTTTCTTT; CDR3: CAIETGQGGNTEAFF
J: TRBJ1-1; V: TRBV30; D: -; size: -; DNA: TGTGCCTGGTCACAAGGGGGAAACACTGAAGCTTTCTTT; CDR3: CAWSQGGNTEAFF
J: TRBJ2-3; V: TRBV30; D: -; size: -; DNA: TGTGCCTGGAGCCGTGGGGGGTCTTTGGATACGCAGTATTTT; CDR3: CAWSRGGSLDTQYF
J: TRBJ2-1; V: TRBV23-1; D: -; size: -; DNA: TGCGCCAGCAGTCAACTACGTACTGGTGTTACTGTCGGGAGTTCCCCCCTTGGGCAGTTCTTC; CDR3: CASSQLRTGVTVGSSPLGQFF
J: TRBJ2-7; V: TRBV10-3; D: TRBD2; size: -; DNA: TGTGCCGGCCGACAAGGGACTAGCAGAGATGAACAGTACTTC; CDR3: CAGRQGTSRDEQYF
J: TRBJ2-6; V: TRBV5-1; D: TRBD2; size: -; DNA: TGCGCCAGCAGCCAACGGACTAGCGGGGGGGCTGGGGCCAACGTCCTGACTTTC; CDR3: CASSQRTSGGAGANVLTF
J: TRBJ1-1; V: TRBV11-3; D: -; size: -; DNA: TGTGCCAGCCGTCTTAGCTTGAACACTGAAGCTTTCTTT; CDR3: CASRLSLNTEAFF
J: TRBJ2-5; V: TRBV6-5; D: -; size: -; DNA: TGTGCCAGCAGCATTCGGACAGCCCAGCAAGAGACCCAGTACTTC; CDR3: CASSIRTAQQETQYF
J: TRBJ2-3; V: TRBV5-4; D: -; size: -; DNA: TGTGCCAGCAGCGACAGAAAGCGCGCTAGCACAGATACGCAGTATTTT; CDR3: CASSDRKRASTDTQYF
J: TRBJ2-2; V: TRBV7-3; D: -; size: -; DNA: TGTGCCAGCAGCTCCCAAACCCTGGGGGGACTGACCCGATTAGAGCTGTTTTTT; CDR3: CASSSQTLGGLTRLELFF
J: TRBJ2-1; V: TRBV4-3; D: TRBD2; size: -; DNA: TGCGCCAGCAGCCAAGATGAGGGCGGGAGGGCCGGGAATGAGCAGTTCTTC; CDR3: CASSQDEGGRAGNEQFF
J: TRBJ2-3; V: TRBV7-3; D: TRBD2; size: -; DNA: TGTGCCAGCAGCTTAATCGGGTCGGGGGGGGCAGATACGCAGTATTTT; CDR3: CASSLIGSGGADTQYF
J: TRBJ2-1; V: TRBV15; D: TRBD1; size: -; DNA: TGTGCCACCAGCAGGGACAGGGGGTCGAGCAATGAGCAGTTCTTC; CDR3: CATSRDRGSSNEQFF
J: TRBJ1-2; V: TRBV4-3; D: -; size: -; DNA: TGCGCCAGCAGCCAAGGCCTCGGGGGTTGGGACTATGGCTACACCTTC; CDR3: CASSQGLGGWDYGYTF
J: TRBJ1-1; V: TRBV18; D: -; size: -; DNA: TGTGCCAGCTCACCGTACGGGACAGAAGCTTTCTTT; CDR3: CASSPYGTEAFF
J: TRBJ2-1; V: TRBV29-1; D: TRBD2; size: once; DNA: TGCAGCGCAAGGACTAGCGGGGGTTACAATGAGCAGTTCTTC; CDR3: CSARTSGGYNEQFF
J: TRBJ2-7; V: TRBV30; D: -; size: -; DNA: TGTGCCTGGAGATCAGGGGTGTACGAGCAGTACTTC; CDR3: CAWRSGVYEQYF
J: TRBJ1-1; V: TRBV19; D: -; size: -; DNA: TGTGCCAGTAGTCCGTTTCCAAACAGGAGATTGACTGAAGCTTTCTTT; CDR3: CASSPFPNRRLTEAFF
J: TRBJ2-7; V: TRBV7-3; D: TRBD1; size: -; DNA: TGTGCCAGCAGCTTAACGGGGACAGGGGGCTACGAGCAGTACTTC; CDR3: CASSLTGTGGYEQYF
J: TRBJ2-7; V: TRBV7-2; D: -; size: once; DNA: TGTGCCAGCAGCTTAGCAGCGACAGGGAGGAGTTCCTACGAGCAGTACTTC; CDR3: CASSLAATGRSSYEQYF
J: TRBJ2-5; V: TRBV4-2; D: TRBD1; size: once; DNA: TGTGCCAGCAGCCAAGACTGGACAGGTACCGAGACCCAGTACTTC; CDR3: CASSQDWTGTETQYF
J: TRBJ2-3; V: TRBV10-3; D: TRBD2; size: -; DNA: TGTGCCATCAGTGACCAAACTAGCGGGCGCACAGATACGCAGTATTTT; CDR3: CAISDQTSGRTDTQYF
J: TRBJ2-7; V: TRBV25-1; D: TRBD2; size: once; DNA: TGTGCCAGCAGCCCCCCTGAGCGGGGGGATGGCGAGCAGTACTTC; CDR3: CASSPPERGDGEQYF
J: TRBJ1-5; V: TRBV7-9; D: TRBD1; size: -; DNA: TGTTCCAGCAGCTCCTCCGGGACAGAGAATCAGCCCCAGCATTTT; CDR3: CSSSSSGTENQPQHF
J: TRBJ1-1; V: TRBV5-8; D: TRBD1; size: -; DNA: TGTGCCAGCAGCTTGGTGGCAGGGGGCTGGTACACTGAAGCTTTCTTT; CDR3: CASSLVAGGWYTEAFF
J: TRBJ2-7; V: TRBV27; D: TRBD1; size: once; DNA: TGTGCCAGCAGTTTAGCCGACAGGGACAACGAGCAGTACTTC; CDR3: CASSLADRDNEQYF
J: TRBJ2-3; V: TRBV30; D: -; size: -; DNA: TGTGCCTGGAGTGTGGCGGTTAGCACAGATACGCAGTATTTT; CDR3: CAWSVAVSTDTQYF
J: TRBJ2-2; V: TRBV6-5; D: TRBD2; size: -; DNA: TGTACATCTCGACTAGCCCTATACGGGGAGCTGTTTTTT; CDR3: CTSRLALYGELFF
J: TRBJ2-5; V: TRBV7-7; D: -; size: -; DNA: TGTGCTAGCACCGTAAACCCAAGCGGCCAAGAGACCCAGTACTTC; CDR3: CASTVNPSGQETQYF
J: TRBJ2-7; V: TRBV18; D: TRBD2; size: -; DNA: TGTGCCAGCTCTCGGGGAGGGATTCCTTACGAGCAGTACTTC; CDR3: CASSRGGIPYEQYF
J: TRBJ2-7; V: TRBV28; D: -; size: few; DNA: TGTGCCAGCACTCGCAAAAAAAAGGACAGCCTCAGCAGCTCCTACGAGCAGTACTTC; CDR3: CASTRKKKDSLSSSYEQYF
J: TRBJ1-5; V: TRBV30; D: -; size: -; DNA: TGTGCCTGGAGCTTCTGGGGGGAGCCCCAGCATTTT; CDR3: CAWSFWGEPQHF
J: TRBJ2-7; V: TRBV30; D: -; size: -; DNA: TGTGCCTGGAGTGTAACGGCAGGGTCCGTCTACGAGCAGTACTTC; CDR3: CAWSVTAGSVYEQYF